The rows below give T cell receptor beta chains drawn from one sample of a study of T-cell reconstitution after alpha-beta-depleted transplantation in children. MiXCR was run by TCRdb on the PCR reads, yielding one entry per CDR3 protein. The table shows hundreds of thousands of distinct CDR3 sequences, with 10% to 15% occurring only once. Material: PBMCs, obtained before TCRalphabeta/CD19-depleted stem cell transplant. These receptors were obtained from a girl aged 2-9 years with congenital amegakaryocytic thrombocytopenia, due to receive a stem cell transplant. Both conserved end residues are part of each CDR3. A D gene is named only where the DNA matches it firmly. Only part of the rows carry a size: once, few, many, or a class if the clone is expanded.

v_call: TRBV12-3/TRBV12-4; cdr3_length: 16; clone_size: few; d_call: TRBD2; j_call: TRBJ2-1; cdr3_aa: CASSLPLLAEYNEQFF; cdr3_nt: TGTGCCAGCAGTTTGCCCCTCCTAGCGGAGTACAATGAGCAGTTCTTC
v_call: TRBV5-1; cdr3_length: 15; clone_size: few; d_call: TRBD2; j_call: TRBJ2-5; cdr3_aa: CASSLVSGREQTQYF; cdr3_nt: TGCGCCAGCAGCTTGGTCAGCGGGAGGGAACAGACCCAGTACTTC
v_call: TRBV5-1; cdr3_length: 14; clone_size: many; d_call: .; j_call: TRBJ1-1; cdr3_aa: CASRRQELNTEAFF; cdr3_nt: TGCGCCAGCCGACGACAGGAACTGAACACTGAAGCTTTCTTT
v_call: TRBV5-1; cdr3_length: 17; clone_size: few; d_call: TRBD2; j_call: TRBJ2-1; cdr3_aa: CASSSTTSVSSYNEQFF; cdr3_nt: TGCGCCAGCAGCTCAACCACTAGCGTCAGCTCCTACAATGAGCAGTTCTTC
v_call: TRBV4-1; cdr3_length: 15; clone_size: many; d_call: TRBD2; j_call: TRBJ2-3; cdr3_aa: CASSQPGGTTDTQYF; cdr3_nt: TGCGCCAGCAGCCAACCGGGGGGGACCACAGATACGCAGTATTTT
v_call: TRBV20-1; cdr3_length: 13; clone_size: .; d_call: .; j_call: TRBJ2-5; cdr3_aa: CSARDRQQETQYF; cdr3_nt: TGCAGTGCTAGAGACCGGCAACAAGAGACCCAGTACTTC
v_call: TRBV5-1; cdr3_length: 13; clone_size: few; d_call: .; j_call: TRBJ2-5; cdr3_aa: CASSPNNQETQYF; cdr3_nt: TGCGCCAGCAGCCCGAACAATCAAGAGACCCAGTACTTC
v_call: TRBV9; cdr3_length: 16; clone_size: many; d_call: TRBD1; j_call: TRBJ2-1; cdr3_aa: CASSVAGTGLSNEQFF; cdr3_nt: TGTGCCAGCAGCGTAGCGGGGACAGGGCTTTCGAATGAGCAGTTCTTC
v_call: TRBV5-1; cdr3_length: 14; clone_size: .; d_call: .; j_call: TRBJ2-3; cdr3_aa: CASRSMSGTDTQYF; cdr3_nt: TGCGCCAGCAGATCTATGAGCGGCACAGATACGCAGTATTTT
v_call: TRBV7-2; cdr3_length: 17; clone_size: .; d_call: TRBD1; j_call: TRBJ2-3; cdr3_aa: CASSSTSGTGVSDTQYF; cdr3_nt: TGTGCCAGCAGCTCAACGTCCGGGACAGGGGTTTCAGATACGCAGTATTTT
v_call: TRBV5-1; cdr3_length: 13; clone_size: many; d_call: .; j_call: TRBJ2-5; cdr3_aa: CASSLEVEETQYF; cdr3_nt: TGCGCCAGCAGCTTGGAGGTGGAAGAGACCCAGTACTTC
v_call: TRBV29-1; cdr3_length: 16; clone_size: few; d_call: .; j_call: TRBJ2-2; cdr3_aa: CSVEISAGRRSGELFF; cdr3_nt: TGCAGCGTTGAAATATCCGCAGGCCGGAGATCCGGGGAGCTGTTTTTT
v_call: TRBV20-1; cdr3_length: 12; clone_size: few; d_call: .; j_call: TRBJ1-1; cdr3_aa: CSAMDRHTEAFF; cdr3_nt: TGCAGTGCTATGGATAGACACACTGAAGCTTTCTTT
v_call: TRBV12-3/TRBV12-4; cdr3_length: 14; clone_size: many; d_call: .; j_call: TRBJ2-1; cdr3_aa: CASSPRGGADEQFF; cdr3_nt: TGTGCCAGCAGTCCCCGAGGTGGTGCCGATGAGCAGTTCTTC
v_call: TRBV21-1; cdr3_length: 13; clone_size: .; d_call: .; j_call: TRBJ2-1; cdr3_aa: CASIEDYQDEQFF; cdr3_nt: TGTGCCAGCATTGAGGACTATCAAGATGAGCAGTTCTTC
v_call: TRBV4-2; cdr3_length: 13; clone_size: .; d_call: .; j_call: TRBJ2-1; cdr3_aa: CASSQVWDNEQFF; cdr3_nt: TGTGCCAGCAGCCAAGTTTGGGACAATGAGCAGTTCTTC
v_call: TRBV27; cdr3_length: 16; clone_size: few; d_call: .; j_call: TRBJ2-4; cdr3_aa: CASRLGGGSGKNIQYF; cdr3_nt: TGTGCCAGCAGGCTCGGAGGGGGGAGCGGCAAAAACATTCAGTACTTC
v_call: TRBV28; cdr3_length: 14; clone_size: .; d_call: .; j_call: TRBJ2-7; cdr3_aa: CASSLRVIPYEQYF; cdr3_nt: TGTGCCAGCAGTTTACGGGTTATTCCCTACGAGCAGTACTTC
v_call: TRBV12-3/TRBV12-4; cdr3_length: 12; clone_size: many; d_call: .; j_call: TRBJ2-4; cdr3_aa: CASSEIKNIQYF; cdr3_nt: TGTGCCAGCAGCGAAATAAAAAACATTCAGTACTTC
v_call: TRBV29-1; cdr3_length: 17; clone_size: .; d_call: TRBD2; j_call: TRBJ2-1; cdr3_aa: CSVEDPSGLAGNNEQFF; cdr3_nt: TGCAGCGTTGAAGATCCCTCGGGACTAGCAGGAAACAATGAGCAGTTCTTC
v_call: TRBV5-1; cdr3_length: 16; clone_size: .; d_call: TRBD2; j_call: TRBJ2-7; cdr3_aa: CASSLEAGNVLYEQYF; cdr3_nt: TGCGCCAGCAGCTTGGAAGCGGGAAACGTTCTCTACGAGCAGTACTTC
v_call: TRBV20-1; cdr3_length: 16; clone_size: many; d_call: TRBD2; j_call: TRBJ2-3; cdr3_aa: CSATSPGLAATDTQYF; cdr3_nt: TGCAGTGCCACCTCCCCGGGACTAGCGGCCACAGATACGCAGTATTTT
v_call: TRBV27; cdr3_length: 13; clone_size: few; d_call: .; j_call: TRBJ2-7; cdr3_aa: CASSYGEDYEQYF; cdr3_nt: TGTGCCAGCAGTTACGGTGAAGACTACGAGCAGTACTTC
v_call: TRBV10-3; cdr3_length: 15; clone_size: many; d_call: .; j_call: TRBJ2-3; cdr3_aa: CAISGWGEGTDTQYF; cdr3_nt: TGTGCCATCAGTGGATGGGGGGAGGGCACAGATACGCAGTATTTT
v_call: TRBV29-1; cdr3_length: 12; clone_size: few; d_call: TRBD1; j_call: TRBJ1-2; cdr3_aa: CSVLGDSFGYTF; cdr3_nt: TGCAGCGTTTTGGGGGACAGCTTCGGCTACACCTTC
v_call: TRBV18; cdr3_length: 16; clone_size: .; d_call: TRBD2; j_call: TRBJ2-7; cdr3_aa: CASSPFGLAEGYEQYF; cdr3_nt: TGTGCCAGCTCACCATTCGGACTAGCGGAGGGCTACGAGCAGTACTTC
v_call: TRBV5-1; cdr3_length: 13; clone_size: many; d_call: .; j_call: TRBJ2-5; cdr3_aa: CASSLWPRETQYF; cdr3_nt: TGCGCCAGCAGCTTGTGGCCTCGAGAGACCCAGTACTTC
v_call: TRBV5-1; cdr3_length: 16; clone_size: many; d_call: TRBD2; j_call: TRBJ2-7; cdr3_aa: CASSLTLAGGFYEQYF; cdr3_nt: TGCGCCAGCAGCTTGACCCTAGCGGGAGGCTTTTACGAGCAGTACTTC
v_call: TRBV29-1; cdr3_length: 15; clone_size: many; d_call: .; j_call: TRBJ2-1; cdr3_aa: CSVAQGPNFYNEQFF; cdr3_nt: TGCAGCGTCGCTCAGGGGCCCAACTTCTACAATGAGCAGTTCTTC
v_call: TRBV12-3/TRBV12-4; cdr3_length: 13; clone_size: many; d_call: .; j_call: TRBJ2-7; cdr3_aa: CASSLPTDYEQYF; cdr3_nt: TGTGCCAGCAGTCTACCAACCGATTACGAGCAGTACTTC
v_call: TRBV28; cdr3_length: 16; clone_size: .; d_call: TRBD2; j_call: TRBJ2-7; cdr3_aa: CASRARTSGNPYEQYF; cdr3_nt: TGTGCCAGCAGGGCTCGGACTAGCGGGAACCCCTACGAGCAGTACTTC
v_call: TRBV5-1; cdr3_length: 15; clone_size: .; d_call: .; j_call: TRBJ2-2; cdr3_aa: CASGLTGVDTGELFF; cdr3_nt: TGCGCCAGCGGGTTGACGGGAGTTGACACCGGGGAGCTGTTTTTT
v_call: TRBV10-3; cdr3_length: 12; clone_size: .; d_call: .; j_call: TRBJ1-2; cdr3_aa: CAIRQVAYGYTF; cdr3_nt: TGTGCCATCCGGCAGGTGGCCTATGGCTACACCTTC